The 27 T cell receptor beta chains reported below all come from one sample, sequenced in a study of blood T cell repertoires in COVID-19. Here immunoSEQ multiplex PCR was the method, and the copy in TCRdb shows in-frame clones only, minus some. Among roughly 100,000 clones listed, roughly 80% were seen once. The sequenced sample was peripheral blood. All receptors derive from a man in his fifties or sixties with active or convalescent COVID-19.

This clone was picked up one time. The chain combines TRBV4-3 with TRBJ2-3, with D possibly matching TRBD2 (5 bases). Per germline, CDR1 LGHNA and CDR2 YSLEER. The ends were cut back, 3 bases at V and 1 base at J, with 14 bases in the middle. The CDR3 totals 16 residues. The CDR3: CASSHLSGARTDTQYF. CDR3 sequence (DNA): TGCGCCAGCAGCCATCTAAGCGGAGCGCGCACAGATACGCAGTATTTT.

The chain carries TRBV27 and TRBJ1-1; 11 bases map to TRBD1. In germline, CDR1 is MNHEY, CDR2 SMNVEV (reference sequence). There are 15 residues in the CDR3. Unmatched junction bases numbered 6, after V lost 5 bases and J lost 4 bases. The CDR3 reads CASSPHGTGGTEAFF. The CDR3 nucleotides are TGTGCCAGCAGTCCCCACGGGACAGGGGGCACTGAAGCTTTCTTT.

This clone was seen just once. J is TRBJ1-5 and V is TRBV24-1; possibly TRBD1 for D (5 bases). Germline CDR1 and CDR2: KGHDR and SFDVKD. V gave up 7 bases and J gave up 2 bases, with 14 bases separating them. CDR3 size: 15 residues. The CDR3 DNA is TGTGCCACCAGCCACGGGGGGGTCGGCAATCAGCCCCAGCATTTT. It translates to CATSHGGVGNQPQHF.

The V call is TRBV10-3, the J call TRBJ1-2; D ambiguous. V was shortened by 2 bases and J by 4 bases, with 8 bases between the two germline ends. The CDR3 loop spans 13 amino acids. The germline gives CDR1 ENHRY, CDR2 SYGVKD. CDR3 region: CAISEREGYGYTF. The CDR3 nucleotides are TGTGCCATCAGTGAGAGGGAGGGCTATGGCTACACCTTC.

In this sample, this clone turned up once. V gene TRBV15 combines with J gene TRBJ2-1; the match to TRBD2 covers 11 bases. Germline V CDR1 and CDR2: LNHNV, YYDKDF (reference sequence). This CDR3 contains 17 residues. Trimming took 5 bases from V and 3 from J; bases not matched to a gene: 9. In DNA, the CDR3 is TGTGCCACCAGCGGGGTTAGCGGGAGGGCCCTCTACAATGAGCAGTTCTTC. Encoded protein: CATSGVSGRALYNEQFF.

This clone was detected only once. V and J are TRBV5-6 and TRBJ1-1; TRBD1 matches at 7 bases. The J segment lost 0 bases and the V segment lost 4 bases, leaving 6 bases of the junction unmatched. The CDR3 is made up of 15 amino acids. Germline V CDR1 and CDR2: SGHDT, YYEEEE. CDR3 loop: CASSRTGLLNTEAFF. For the CDR3, the DNA is TGTGCCAGCAGCCGGACAGGCCTATTGAACACTGAAGCTTTCTTT.

This clone appeared a few times. The chain has TRBV10-3 and TRBJ2-1; D possibly corresponds to TRBD2 (6 bases). V lost 5 bases and J lost 2, with 13 bases in between. The V gene's germline CDR1 is ENHRY and CDR2 SYGVKD. The CDR3 is 15 amino acids. The CDR3 coding sequence is TGTGCCATCAGTCAGACGGGGGAGGCCTACAATGAGCAGTTCTTC. Residues: CAISQTGEAYNEQFF.

This sequence joins TRBV2 and TRBJ2-7; TRBD1 matches 9 bases. Germline V gives CDR1 SNHLY, CDR2 FYNNEI. The CDR3 sequence is 14 residues long. The ends lost 6 bases at V and 6 bases at J; junction bases unmatched: 9. The DNA of the CDR3 is TGTGCCAGCAGGGGAACAGGGGGCTCGAGCGAGCAGTACTTC. Translated: CASRGTGGSSEQYF.

V gene TRBV28 combines with J gene TRBJ2-3, with 10 bases lining up with TRBD2. This CDR3 comprises 17 residues. V shed 5 bases and J 0 bases; nucleotides not matched to a gene: 8. Per germline, CDR1 MDHEN and CDR2 SYDVKM. CDR3 region: CASSLAGAYTSTDTQYF. For the CDR3, the DNA is TGTGCCAGCAGTCTAGCGGGAGCGTATACGAGCACAGATACGCAGTATTTT.

The V gene is TRBV6-6, the J gene TRBJ1-1; 9 bases match TRBD1. Germline V CDR1 and CDR2: MNHNY, SVGAGI (reference sequence). Germline trimming cut 7 bases from V and 6 bases from J; bases unmatched to any gene: 6. This CDR3 region has 13 residues. In nucleotides, the CDR3 is TGTGCCAGCACCCGGGACAGGGTGGCTGAAGCTTTCTTT. Protein product: CASTRDRVAEAFF.

This chain joins TRBV18 and TRBJ2-7; 10 bases match TRBD2. In germline, CDR1 is KGHSH, CDR2 LQKENI. This CDR3 is built from 16 residues. With V trimmed by 5 bases and J by 5 bases, 12 bases remained unmatched. DNA of the CDR3: TGTGCCAGCTCAATTACGACTAGCGGGTCGGCCGACGAGCAGTACTTC. This translates into CASSITTSGSADEQYF.

The chain couples TRBV19 to TRBJ2-2; 7 bases line up with TRBD1. Germline V gene sequence: CDR1 LNHDA, CDR2 SQIVND (reference sequence). The CDR3 has 15 amino acids. V dropped 7 bases and J dropped 2; count of bases not matched to a gene: 7. CDR3 amino acids: CASTPGQTNTGELFF. The DNA of the CDR3 is TGTGCCAGTACCCCGGGACAGACCAACACCGGGGAGCTGTTTTTT.

This chain links TRBV7-2 with TRBJ2-1, with 11 nucleotides matching TRBD1. After removal of 2 bases from V and 1 base from J, the junction contained 1 base not matched to a gene. The length of the CDR3 is 16 residues. Germline-derived CDR1 and CDR2 are SGHTA and FQGNSA. CDR3 sequence: CASSLRDRGSYNEQFF. The CDR3 DNA reads as TGTGCCAGCAGCTTACGGGACAGGGGGTCCTACAATGAGCAGTTCTTC.

The chain has TRBV3-1 (or the pseudogene TRBV3-2) and TRBJ2-7, with D possibly being TRBD2 (6 bases). V was cut by 3 bases and J by 2 bases, with 14 bases left in between. Per germline, CDR1 LGHDT and CDR2 YNNKEL (reference sequence). This CDR3 contains 15 residues. This CDR3 reads CASSHGTRSPYEQYV. For the CDR3, the DNA is TGTGCCAGCAGCCATGGGACTCGGTCCCCCTACGAGCAGTACGTC.

The chain recombines TRBV5-1 with TRBJ1-4, with TRBD1 matching over 10 bases. This CDR3 has 16 residues. The germline gives CDR1 SGHRS, CDR2 YFSETQ. Trimming cost V 4 bases and J 5 bases; bases outside gene matches: 8. CDR3 protein: CASSTNPGQGNEKLFF. The CDR3 DNA reads TGCGCCAGCAGCACAAATCCGGGACAGGGGAATGAAAAACTGTTTTTT.

The rearrangement links TRBV7-9 to TRBJ2-3, with 7 bases lining up with TRBD2. Looked up from germline, CDR1 is SEHNR and CDR2 is FQNEAQ (reference sequence). The CDR3 is made up of 19 amino acids. V lost 5 bases, J lost 1 base, and 18 bases stayed unmatched. CDR3 bases: TGTGCCAGCAGCCCGGAGGGTAGCGGGCTAGCCCCGGGCACAGATACGCAGTATTTT. It codes for CASSPEGSGLAPGTDTQYF. The entire variable domain, with the rest obtained from reference TRBV7-9 and TRBJ2-3, is as follows: DTGVSQNPRHKITKRGQNVTFRCDPISEHNRLYWYRQTLGQGPEFLTYFQNEAQLEKSRLLSDRFSAERPKGSFSTLEIQRTEQGDSAMYLCASSPEGSGLAPGTDTQYFGPGTRLTVL.

This clone showed up many times. J is TRBJ1-5 and V is TRBV19; D is uncertain. Germline V gene data show CDR1 as LNHDA and CDR2 as SQIVND (reference sequence). Trimming left V 7 bases short and J 4 bases short, with 11 bases between. The CDR3 length is 13 residues. For the CDR3, the DNA is TGTGCCAGTAAAGTCCGGGGAAATCAGCCCCAGCATTTT. Protein: CASKVRGNQPQHF.

The V call is TRBV4-1, the J call TRBJ2-4; the D is unclear. Germline-derived CDR1 and CDR2 are MGHRA and YSYEKL. The CDR3 has 15 amino acids. With 4 bases removed from V and 10 bases from J, the gap between germline ends came to 20 bases. The CDR3 nucleotides read TGCGCCAGCAGCCCTAAGTACTCCGATCGAGCTATTCAGTACTTC. Encoded protein: CASSPKYSDRAIQYF.

V usage is TRBV6-5 and J usage is TRBJ2-1; 8 bases are shared with TRBD2. J gave up 8 bases and V 6 bases, and 9 bases lay outside the gene matches. The CDR3 is 14 amino acids. Germline V CDR1 and CDR2: MNHEY, SVGAGI. The CDR3 sequence is CASRPTGGWHEQFF. The CDR3 DNA is TGTGCCAGCAGACCAACGGGGGGGTGGCATGAGCAGTTCTTC.

The genes are TRBV4-2 and TRBJ2-5, with 14 bases aligning to TRBD2. Germline values: CDR1 LGHNA, CDR2 YNFKEQ. V was clipped by 4 bases and J by 3 bases; unmatched bases: 10. The CDR3 runs 18 residues. The CDR3 DNA sequence: TGTGCCAGCAGCCCGGGACTAGCGGGAGCGCGGGGGGAAGAGACCCAGTACTTC. This translates into CASSPGLAGARGEETQYF.

CDR3 protein: CASSFRLAGTRSYEQYF. CDR3 sequence (DNA): TGTGCCAGCAGCTTCCGCCTAGCGGGAACACGTTCCTACGAGCAGTACTTC. This rearrangement joins TRBV5-6 to TRBJ2-7; 9 bases are shared with TRBD2. The V gene end was trimmed by 2 bases and the J gene end by 1 base; junction bases not matched to a gene: 10. CDR1 SGHDT and CDR2 YYEEEE come from the germline V gene. This CDR3 contains 17 residues.

The rearrangement uses TRBV12-3 or TRBV12-4 and TRBJ1-2; D is ambiguous. This CDR3 is built from 13 residues. The V gene lost 2 bases and the J gene lost 4 bases, with 8 bases spanning the gap. The CDR3 region has the DNA TGTGCCAGCAGTTTAAAACAGACCTATGGCTACACCTTC. As protein: CASSLKQTYGYTF.

V and J are TRBV6-5 and TRBJ1-3; TRBD1 aligns across 10 bases. Unmatched junction bases numbered 7, after V lost 9 bases and J lost 2 bases. In germline, CDR1 is MNHEY, CDR2 SVGAGI. The CDR3 contains 15 residues. CDR3 sequence reads: CASVPGQGTGNTIYF. The CDR3 DNA reads TGTGCCAGTGTTCCGGGACAGGGGACTGGAAACACCATATATTTT.

This clone was found a few times. CDR3 residues: CASAMGLAGQETQYF. CDR3 sequence (DNA): TGTGCCAGCGCCATGGGACTAGCGGGCCAAGAGACCCAGTACTTC. V and J are TRBV2 and TRBJ2-5, with 12 nucleotides matching TRBD2. The V and J ends lost 8 bases and 1 base, in that order; junction bases with no gene match: 5. Germline V gene lookup returns CDR1 SNHLY and CDR2 FYNNEI. This CDR3 has 15 amino acids.

In this sample, this clone turned up a few times. This chain joins TRBV4-2 and TRBJ2-7; 7 bases line up with TRBD2. Germline loops: CDR1 LGHNA, CDR2 YNFKEQ. This CDR3 spans 15 amino acids. The J segment lost 4 bases and the V segment lost 0 bases, leaving 6 bases of the junction unmatched. The CDR3 nucleotides read TGTGCCAGCAGCCAAGATGGCGGGAGAAGGTACGAGCAGTACTTC. Amino acids: CASSQDGGRRYEQYF.

The CDR3 reads CAISDGTISYEQYF. CDR3 in DNA: TGTGCCATCAGTGACGGGACTATCTCCTACGAGCAGTACTTC. This rearrangement joins TRBV10-3 to TRBJ2-7; TRBD2 agrees at 7 bases. CDR3 length equals 14 residues. Unmatched junction bases numbered 2, after V lost 3 bases and J lost 0 bases. Germline V gene sequence: CDR1 ENHRY, CDR2 SYGVKD.

This chain connects TRBV5-1 to TRBJ1-1; TRBD1 matches at 7 bases. The J segment lost 4 bases and the V segment lost 4 bases, leaving 7 bases of the junction unmatched. The CDR3 totals 14 residues. CDR1 and CDR2 from the germline V gene are SGHRS and YFSETQ. CDR3 in DNA: TGCGCCAGCAGCCAGGGGGTAGGGGGCACTGAAGCTTTCTTT. Protein sequence: CASSQGVGGTEAFF.